This entry concerns a single T cell receptor (beta chain). The V and J ends lost 2 bases and 3 bases, in that order; junction bases with no gene match: 4. CDR1 is MDHEN, CDR2 SYDVKM, per germline. The CDR3 runs to 15 residues. This entry comes from a study of glioma-infiltrating T cells after dendritic cell vaccination. Study summary: Autologous tumor lysate-pulsed dendritic cell vaccination was given between the early 2000s and the early 2010s. Dendritic cell vaccine was injected intradermally three times, biweekly.

The table came from immunoSEQ multiplex PCR; TCRdb's copy has only in-frame clones and leaves some out. In the table there are around 67,000 clones, about 76% of which are singletons. The chain carries TRBV28 and TRBJ1-2; 9 bases line up with TRBD1. This specimen consisted of blood, obtained before dendritic cell vaccination. The sequence derives from a human donor with glioblastoma. CDR3 DNA sequence: TGTGCCAGCAGTTTAACGGGACAGGGATACTATGGCTACACCTTC. Protein: CASSLTGQGYYGYTF.